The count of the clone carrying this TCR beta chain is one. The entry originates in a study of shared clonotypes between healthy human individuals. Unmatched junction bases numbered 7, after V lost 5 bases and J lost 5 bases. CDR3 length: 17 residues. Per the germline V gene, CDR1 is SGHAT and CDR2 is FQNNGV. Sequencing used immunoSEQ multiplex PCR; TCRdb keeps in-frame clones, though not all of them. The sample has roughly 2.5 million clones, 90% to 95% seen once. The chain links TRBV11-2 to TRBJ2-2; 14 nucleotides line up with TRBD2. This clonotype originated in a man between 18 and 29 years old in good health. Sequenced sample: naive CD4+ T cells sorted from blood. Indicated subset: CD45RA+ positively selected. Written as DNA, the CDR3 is TGTGCCAGCAGCCGGACTAGCGGGGGGCCGGGAACCGGGGAGCTGTTTTTT. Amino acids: CASSRTSGGPGTGELFF.